Each of the 5 T cell receptor beta chains below was sequenced from the same sample in a study of technical replicates of blood from a few donors. TCRdb's table, derived via immunoSEQ multiplex PCR, lists solely in-frame clones and lacks some. The top ten clones hold more than 0.3% of a sample with tens of thousands of clones, about 92% of them seen once. The sample taken for sequencing was T cells isolated from PBMCs. The receptor source for this set is a human donor in good health.

CDR3 DNA: TGTGCCAGCGGAAGGGCGGGACCTGACAACTACGAGCAGTACTTC. It yields the protein CASGRAGPDNYEQYF. This chain joins TRBV6-5 and TRBJ2-7, with D maybe TRBD2 (6 bases). Trimming took off 8 bases at V and 3 bases at J, with 20 bases between the two ends. Germline-derived CDR1 and CDR2 are MNHEY and SVGAGI. The CDR3 spans 15 residues.

The rearrangement joins TRBV18 to TRBJ1-2, with no clear D. Deletions cut 3 bases from V and 4 bases from J, with 12 bases between. Germline CDR1 is KGHSH and CDR2 is LQKENI. The CDR3 contains 14 residues. For the CDR3, the DNA is TGTGCCAGCTCACCGCCGGGAGACCCCTATGGCTACACCTTC. This gives the protein CASSPPGDPYGYTF.

This clone appeared once. The chain recombines TRBV6-4 with TRBJ2-3, with 14 bases identical to TRBD2. Per germline, CDR1 MRHNA and CDR2 SNTAGT. Trimming at V came to 5 bases and at J to 1 base, leaving 5 bases not matched to a gene. This CDR3 is 17 amino acids long. CDR3 region: CASSIGTSGSGTDTQYF. In DNA form, the CDR3 reads TGTGCCAGCAGTATAGGGACTAGCGGGAGTGGCACAGATACGCAGTATTTT.

The chain uses TRBV6-1 and TRBJ2-4, with a possible D match to TRBD2 (7 bases). Per germline, CDR1 MNHNS and CDR2 SASEGT. CDR3 length: 13 residues. Trimming left V 5 bases short and J 8 bases short, with 13 bases between. The CDR3 DNA is TGTGCCAGCAGTTTTGGGGAGGGGGACATTCAGTACTTC. This sequence encodes CASSFGEGDIQYF.

The chain has TRBV28 and TRBJ1-2; 9 positions match TRBD1. The CDR3 has 16 residues. Germline V gene data show CDR1 as MDHEN and CDR2 as SYDVKM. After removal of 5 bases from V and 6 bases from J, the junction contained 13 bases not matched to a gene. For the CDR3, the DNA is TGTGCCAGCAGTCGAGGGACAGGGTACGGGGTGAATGGCTACACCTTC. Encoded protein: CASSRGTGYGVNGYTF.